This TCR beta chain was sequenced for a study of blood T cells in healthy people across ages. Next came a second PCR, run for about 6 to 12 cycles, which used a sample-barcoded 5' primer along with a J-beta primer mix. MiXCR, applied by TCRdb to the 5' RACE reads, yields one record per CDR3 protein. Among 650,000 to 900,000 distinct CDR3 sequences listed, 62% were seen once. Germline V gene data show CDR1 as SGHTA and CDR2 as FQGNSA. The CDR3 has 14 residues. Trimming shortened V by 3 bases and J by 0 bases, and 6 bases separated the two germline ends. The chain combines TRBV7-2 with TRBJ2-1; tentatively, D is TRBD2 (6 bases). The sample consisted of blood. The receptor's source is a man between 25 and 39 years old in good health. CDR3 in amino acids: CASSFSGSYNEQFF. CDR3 bases: TGTGCCAGCAGCTTTAGCGGCTCCTACAATGAGCAGTTCTTC.